This T cell receptor beta chain is drawn from a study of spatial heterogeneity in lung cancer. This clonotype has at least ten counts. Time point meaning: sample taken at primary tumor resection. Material for sequencing was whole RNA from tumor, nontumor lung or frozen PBMC, left unsorted. The donor population consisted of 72 patients with untreated, early-stage non-small cell lung cancer. A single record per CDR3 protein comes from TCRdb applying MiXCR to the 5' RACE reads. The table shows about 36,000 distinct CDR3 sequences, with roughly 5% occurring only once. Here the sequenced sample was PBMCs, taken at surgery. This receptor was obtained from a female donor with early-stage non-small cell lung cancer.

CDR3 region: CASSPQLTGYGYTF. CDR3 in DNA: TGTGCCAGCAGTCCACAGCTGACAGGGTATGGCTACACCTTC. The chain combines TRBV12-3 or TRBV12-4 with TRBJ1-2, with 7 bases fitting TRBD1. V lost 5 bases, J lost 5 bases, and 8 bases stayed unmatched. This CDR3 has 14 amino acids.